What follows are 18 T cell receptor beta chains derived from one specimen sequenced in a study of OX40 agonist ivuxolimab in advanced cancers. Sequencing was performed with immunoSEQ multiplex PCR; in TCRdb, only in-frame clones are kept and a portion is missing. The data hold roughly 48,000 clones, with around nine tenths observed a single time. The sample in question was CD4+ or CD8+ T cells sorted from blood, obtained in a trial of the OX40 agonist ivuxolimab. The receptors were gathered from an adult with an advanced solid tumor such as melanoma, head and neck, liver or kidney cancer.

The chain is built from TRBV5-8 and TRBJ1-1; tentatively, D is TRBD1 (5 bases). V lost 4 bases and J lost 4, with 14 bases in between. Germline loops: CDR1 SGHTS, CDR2 YDEGEE. This CDR3 contains 14 residues. This CDR3 reads CASSPEAGTTEAFF. The CDR3 DNA follows: TGTGCCAGCAGCCCGGAGGCAGGGACCACTGAAGCTTTCTTT.

The gene calls are TRBV9 and TRBJ1-5, with a weak D call TRBD1 (5 bases). With 4 bases removed from V and 5 bases from J, the gap between germline ends came to 10 bases. Germline V gene lookup returns CDR1 SGDLS and CDR2 YYNGEE. CDR3 length: 13 residues. The CDR3 DNA reads as TGTGCCAGCAGCACCGACAGAGATCAGCCCCAGCATTTT. Protein product: CASSTDRDQPQHF.

V gene TRBV7-6 combines with J gene TRBJ2-7; 16 nucleotides match TRBD2. The trim removed 5 bases at V and 7 bases at J, leaving 5 bases unmatched. CDR3 length: 15 residues. Germline CDR1 is SGHVS and CDR2 is FNYEAQ. CDR3 protein: CASSPGTSGRAEQYF. CDR3 DNA: TGTGCCAGCAGCCCCGGGACTAGCGGGAGGGCAGAGCAGTACTTC.

This clone was counted a single time. This sequence joins TRBV2 and TRBJ2-3; D gene uncertain. CDR1 SNHLY and CDR2 FYNNEI come from the germline V gene. The CDR3 runs to 12 residues. V was shortened by 3 bases and J by 4 bases, with 5 bases between the two germline ends. The CDR3 region has the DNA TGTGCCAGCAGTGATGGACCAGATACGCAGTATTTT. It translates to CASSDGPDTQYF.

This clone was observed a handful of times. V gene TRBV30 combines with J gene TRBJ1-2, with 10 bases lining up with TRBD1. The germline CDR1 and CDR2 sequences are GTSNPN and SVGIG (reference sequence). This CDR3 comprises 16 residues. CDR3 residues: CGITKDRGYGFYGYTF. In nucleotides, the CDR3 is TGTGGAATTACAAAGGACAGGGGGTATGGGTTCTATGGCTACACCTTC.

J is TRBJ1-2 and V is TRBV6-6; D not certain. The ends were cut back, 5 bases at V and 2 bases at J, with 18 bases in the middle. CDR1 and CDR2 from the germline V gene are MNHNY and SVGAGI (reference sequence). The CDR3 consists of 16 residues. CDR3 coding DNA: TGTGCCAGCAGTCGTTTCCACCCCTTTGAAAACTATGGCTACACCTTC. This codes for CASSRFHPFENYGYTF.

The chain combines TRBV18 with TRBJ2-1; weak D call: TRBD1 (7 bases). Trimming removed 5 bases from V and 2 bases from J, with 13 bases in between. CDR3 length: 15 residues. The germline V gene encodes CDR1 KGHSH and CDR2 LQKENI. The CDR3 nucleotides read TGTGCCAGCTCAGCCGACAGGGAGGCCTACAATGAGCAGTTCTTC. This codes for CASSADREAYNEQFF.

This clone was counted a few times. The V call is TRBV9, the J call TRBJ1-1; perhaps TRBD1 as D (5 bases). This CDR3 has 14 amino acids. Germline values: CDR1 SGDLS, CDR2 YYNGEE. V lost 0 bases to trimming and J lost 4 bases, with 10 bases between them. CDR3 nucleotides: TGTGCCAGCAGCGTAGACGGGGGTGGCACTGAAGCTTTCTTT. Protein product: CASSVDGGGTEAFF.

V gene TRBV15 combines with J gene TRBJ2-1; D is undetermined. Germline CDR1 and CDR2: LNHNV and YYDKDF (reference sequence). Deletions cut 1 base from V and 0 bases from J, with 13 bases between. CDR3 length: 17 amino acids. Written as DNA, the CDR3 is TGTGCCACCAGCAGAGGTCGTTGGGAATCCTCCTACAATGAGCAGTTCTTC. Protein product: CATSRGRWESSYNEQFF. The full variable domain, in which reference TRBV15 and TRBJ2-1 provide the parts outside the CDR3, is DAMVIQNPRYQVTQFGKPVTLSCSQTLNHNVMYWYQQKSSQAPKLLFHYYDKDFNNEADTPDNFQSRRPNTSFCFLDIRSPGLGDTAMYLCATSRGRWESSYNEQFFGPGTRLTVL.

As DNA, the CDR3 is TGTGCCAGCAGCGCAGGACACAGCCGGAATGAAAAACTGTTTTTT. Its protein product is CASSAGHSRNEKLFF. The chain is built from TRBV9 and TRBJ1-4; D is perhaps TRBD1 (5 bases). V lost 3 bases and J lost 5, with 14 bases in between. CDR3 length: 15 residues. Germline V gives CDR1 SGDLS, CDR2 YYNGEE.

The chain combines TRBV4-2 with TRBJ2-1; TRBD2 matches 9 bases. J was trimmed by 11 bases and V by 1 base; bases with no gene match: 6. The CDR3 is 14 residues long. CDR1 and CDR2 (germline): LGHNA, YNFKEQ. The CDR3 here is CASSQGGGGEKQFF. The CDR3 DNA follows: TGTGCCAGCAGCCAAGGAGGCGGGGGGGAGAAGCAGTTCTTC.

V and J are TRBV6-5 and TRBJ1-1, with D uncertain. Looked up from germline, CDR1 is MNHEY and CDR2 is SVGAGI. Trimming stripped 2 bases from V and 3 bases from J, with 10 bases between. The CDR3 has 14 residues. The CDR3 here is CASSYRVLDTEAFF. The DNA of the CDR3 is TGTGCCAGCAGTTACAGGGTTCTAGACACTGAAGCTTTCTTT.

The chain is built from TRBV6-4 and TRBJ1-6, with D unclear. The germline V gene has CDR1 MRHNA and CDR2 SNTAGT. V lost 1 base and J 7 bases, leaving 14 bases between the germline ends. This CDR3 region has 16 residues. DNA of the CDR3: TGTGCCAGCAGTGACTTTCCCCTCCCCTGGAATTCACCCCTCCACTTT. Residues: CASSDFPLPWNSPLHF.

The chain combines TRBV11-3 with TRBJ1-1, with D possibly TRBD1 on 5 matching bases. The CDR3 runs 14 residues. Germline V gene sequence: CDR1 SGHNT, CDR2 YENEEA. Trimming left V 2 bases short and J 0 bases short, with 7 bases between. The CDR3: CASSLRGMNTEAFF. Here the CDR3 DNA reads TGTGCCAGCAGCTTAAGGGGTATGAACACTGAAGCTTTCTTT.

The gene calls are TRBV5-1 and TRBJ2-7; D is unclear. The CDR3 runs 13 residues. Trimming cost V 0 bases and J 3 bases, with 7 bases left between them. From germline, CDR1 is SGHRS and CDR2 YFSETQ. The CDR3 protein is CASSLVSFYEQYF. The CDR3 bases are TGCGCCAGCAGCTTGGTGTCCTTCTACGAGCAGTACTTC.

The genes are TRBV6-1 and TRBJ2-4, with D unresolved. Per the germline V gene, CDR1 is MNHNS and CDR2 is SASEGT. The CDR3 is 12 amino acids. The V and J ends lost 2 bases and 8 bases respectively, with 7 bases between them. CDR3 loop: CASSELAHIQYF. CDR3 nucleotide sequence: TGTGCCAGCAGTGAATTGGCTCACATTCAGTACTTC.

This sequence joins TRBV19 and TRBJ1-5, with 7 bases that match TRBD1. Looked up from germline, CDR1 is LNHDA and CDR2 is SQIVND (reference sequence). V gave up 1 base and J gave up 3 bases; unmatched junction bases: 6. CDR3 size: 16 residues. The CDR3 reads CASSIGVQGFNQPQHF. The CDR3 DNA sequence: TGTGCCAGTAGTATAGGAGTACAGGGGTTCAATCAGCCCCAGCATTTT.

This clone was counted only a few times. Other DNA sequences in this sample translate to the same CDR3. The DNA for the CDR3 is TGTGCCAGCAGTCCCGGTGGCTATGGCTACACCTTC. Its protein product is CASSPGGYGYTF. This rearrangement joins TRBV27 to TRBJ1-2, with no clear D. This CDR3 contains 12 residues. V was pared by 5 bases and J by 4 bases, with 8 bases between. CDR1 and CDR2 from the germline V gene are MNHEY and SMNVEV (reference sequence).